The 9 T cell receptor beta chains in this list originate from one sample, sequenced in a study of control samples from healthy donors and cancer patients. Some clones are missing from TCRdb's copy, which holds only in-frame ones; the method was immunoSEQ multiplex PCR. The data hold about 43,000 clones, with 90% to 95% observed a single time. The specimen was blood. The receptor set was obtained from a man aged 60-69 years in good health.

V is TRBV7-3 and J is TRBJ2-1, with D unresolved. The CDR3 covers 14 residues. Germline V CDR1 and CDR2: SGHTA, FQGTGA. V gave up 1 base and J gave up 8 bases, with 12 bases separating them. CDR3 loop: CASSLMAVRDEQFF. The CDR3 DNA sequence: TGTGCCAGCAGCTTAATGGCCGTCCGGGATGAGCAGTTCTTC.

This rearrangement joins TRBV27 to TRBJ1-2; D remains ambiguous. The CDR3 contains 13 residues. Germline-derived CDR1 and CDR2 are MNHEY and SMNVEV (reference sequence). V lost 5 bases, J lost 4 bases, and 11 bases lay in between. The CDR3 loop reads CASSPRVLYGYTF. The DNA for the CDR3 is TGTGCCAGCAGTCCCCGGGTCCTCTATGGCTACACCTTC.

The rearrangement joins TRBV6-1 to TRBJ2-4; D not resolved. CDR1 and CDR2 (germline): MNHNS, SASEGT. Trimming pared 3 bases from V and 0 bases from J, leaving 9 bases between. The length of the CDR3 is 15 residues. Written as DNA, the CDR3 is TGTGCCAGCAGTGACAGGTCTTTAGCCAAAAACATTCAGTACTTC. Translation: CASSDRSLAKNIQYF.

The J gene is TRBJ2-5, the V gene TRBV11-2, with 13 bases lining up with TRBD2. Germline CDR1 SGHAT, CDR2 FQNNGV. This CDR3 is 17 amino acids long. V dropped 1 base and J dropped 5; count of bases not matched to a gene: 7. The CDR3: CASSLARTSGRGETQYF. The CDR3, as DNA: TGTGCCAGCAGCTTAGCTCGGACTAGCGGGAGAGGGGAGACCCAGTACTTC.

The CDR3 sequence is CASSRPWRLGNTQYF. For the CDR3, the DNA is TGTGCCAGCAGTCGTCCGTGGAGGCTGGGGAATACGCAGTATTTT. The V and J genes are TRBV7-8 and TRBJ2-3; possibly TRBD2 for D (5 bases). There are 15 residues in the CDR3. Trimming shortened V by 6 bases and J by 7 bases, and 20 bases separated the two germline ends. Germline CDR1 and CDR2: SGHVS and FQNEAQ.

The DNA of the CDR3 is TGTGCCAGCAGCTTCTGGACAGGGCAAGAGACCCAGTACTTC. The encoded protein is CASSFWTGQETQYF. The rearrangement joins TRBV7-2 to TRBJ2-5; 8 nucleotides match TRBD1. The CDR3 extends over 14 amino acids. CDR1 is SGHTA, CDR2 FQGNSA, per germline. Trimming took 3 bases from V and 2 from J; bases not matched to a gene: 2.

V usage is TRBV12-1 and J usage is TRBJ1-6; TRBD1 is the table's D call, not checked against the DNA. TRBV12-1 is recorded as a pseudogene. The CDR3 contains 16 residues. CDR3 bases: TGTGCCAGCATGGAGTTTGGGGACACCTATAATTCACCCCTCCACTTT. Encoded protein: CASMEFGDTYNSPLHF.

For the CDR3, the DNA is TGTGCCAGCGGCGGCGATTGGACTAGCGGGAGATTCTCGAACACCGGGGAGCTGTTTTTT. This codes for CASGGDWTSGRFSNTGELFF. The rearrangement links TRBV5-8 to TRBJ2-2, with 13 nucleotides matching TRBD2. V was clipped by 7 bases and J by 0 bases; unmatched bases: 15. The CDR3 is 20 amino acids. The germline V gene encodes CDR1 SGHTS and CDR2 YDEGEE.

This chain uses TRBV6-2 or TRBV6-3 with TRBJ2-1; 10 nucleotides agree with TRBD2. Germline CDR1 MNHEY, CDR2 SVGEGT. The junction had 13 bases not matched to a gene; V was cut back by 5 bases and J by 3 bases. This CDR3 has 18 residues. CDR3 in amino acids: CASSPREGAGGYYNEQFF. Written as DNA, the CDR3 is TGTGCCAGCAGTCCCCGGGAGGGAGCGGGAGGGTACTACAATGAGCAGTTCTTC.